This T cell receptor (beta chain) is from a study of cytomegalovirus exposure and HLA in healthy donors. At the level of the study: Among the roughly 400 genotyped donors, 70% to 85% were placed in the Caucasian-associated ancestry cluster.

Study-wide findings and caveats: 87-base-pair reads could not separate some V segments, including TRBV6-2 and TRBV6-3. Most sequenced TCRs were rare (though some public TCRs occurred in many donors).

As concerns this clone: Its target is not known. This CDR3 is also generated by other DNA sequences in the sample.

Vbeta (60) and Jbeta (13) primers were used in the PCR. Data came from immunoSEQ multiplex PCR; TCRdb stores just in-frame clones and leaves some out. The sample lists some 130,000 clones; about 70% were seen once. Per the germline V gene, CDR1 is SGDLS and CDR2 is YYNGEE. The CDR3 runs 14 residues. V was shortened by 2 bases and J by 0 bases, with 9 bases between the two germline ends. The gene calls are TRBV9 and TRBJ2-7; weak D call: TRBD2 (5 bases). The sequence came from a male donor in good health and CMV-seronegative. Sequencing was carried out using PBMCs. In DNA form, the CDR3 reads TGTGCCAGCAGCGTGGGCCGGGGCTCCTACGAGCAGTACTTC. Residues: CASSVGRGSYEQYF. Full variable domain (remainder filled in from reference TRBV9 and TRBJ2-7): DSGVTQTPKHLITATGQRVTLRCSPRSGDLSVYWYQQSLDQGLQFLIQYYNGEERAKGNILERFSAQQFPDLHSELNLSSLELGDSALYFCASSVGRGSYEQYFGPGTRLTVT.